The sequence of this T cell receptor (beta chain) was determined in a study of early T cells in non-severe SARS-CoV-2 infection. Whole-study context: Chains were unpaired, as sequencing was done on bulk RNA from unsorted whole blood. The study's findings and limits: Database matching using VDJdb favored anti-spike CD8 responses, with private and CD4 specificities left missing.

Germline V lookup: CDR1 LGHDT, CDR2 YNNKEL (reference sequence). With 1 base removed from V and 4 bases from J, the gap between germline ends came to 13 bases. The CDR3 consists of 16 residues. Individual cDNA molecules each received unique molecular identifiers attached to them. Each CDR3 protein gets one entry after TCRdb re-called the 5' RACE reads with MiXCR. The data hold tens of thousands of distinct CDR3 sequences, with about a tenth observed a single time. This clonotype was seen many times. Its antigen is unidentified. Input material: whole blood. The TCR comes from an adult who was a healthcare worker with PCR-confirmed SARS-CoV-2 infection or an uninfected control (not recorded which). The J gene is TRBJ2-2, the V gene TRBV3-1; D perhaps matches TRBD2 (5 bases). The CDR3 is CASSQVLGRPTGELFF. CDR3 DNA sequence: TGTGCCAGCAGCCAAGTACTAGGACGGCCCACCGGGGAGCTGTTTTTT.